The clone carrying this T cell receptor beta chain has only a few counts. From germline, CDR1 is SQVTM and CDR2 ANQGSEA. The V end was cut by 7 bases, the J end by 0 bases, with 12 bases between. The CDR3 consists of 14 residues. Once RNA had been extracted, it was reverse transcribed into cDNA to act as the sequencing template. Generated by immunoSEQ multiplex PCR, the TCRdb table keeps only in-frame clones and is missing some. The sample shows more than 85,000 clones, less than 50% of them seen only once. This entry is derived from a study of CD8+ T cells in alopecia areata. This TCR was sampled from a human donor with alopecia areata. The rearrangement uses TRBV29-1 and TRBJ2-2, with D perhaps TRBD1 (6 bases). The sequenced material came from CD4+ T cells sorted from blood. The CDR3 is CSAPGTSNTGELFF. The CDR3 DNA reads TGCAGCGCCCCCGGGACATCGAACACCGGGGAGCTGTTTTTT.